The next 24 T cell receptor beta chains were all read from a single sample in a study of shared clonotypes between healthy human individuals. Some clones are missing from TCRdb's copy, which holds only in-frame ones; the method was immunoSEQ multiplex PCR. The profile covers 550,000 to 850,000 clones, with around 77% appearing a single time and under 2% taken by the ten largest. The sequencing input was memory CD4+ T cells sorted from blood. Subset reported: CD45RA-negative fraction. Receptors originate from a woman in her twenties or thirties in good health.

This clone occurred a few times. This chain uses TRBV21-1 with TRBJ1-2; the table's D call TRBD1 went unverified against the DNA. TRBV21-1 is a pseudogene segment. The CDR3 runs 14 residues. The CDR3 region is CASTITQGPHGYTF. For the CDR3, the DNA is TGTGCCAGCACCATTACACAGGGTCCCCATGGCTACACCTTC.

This clone was counted only a few times. The rearrangement links TRBV15 to TRBJ2-5, with 7 bases aligning to TRBD2. Germline CDR1 LNHNV, CDR2 YYDKDF (reference sequence). V gave up 0 bases and J gave up 0 bases; unmatched junction bases: 7. The CDR3 extends over 17 amino acids. The CDR3 reads CATSRDRSGKYQETQYF. CDR3 nucleotides: TGTGCCACCAGCAGAGATCGGAGCGGGAAGTACCAAGAGACCCAGTACTTC.

The chain carries TRBV28 and TRBJ1-1; D not certain. Per germline, CDR1 MDHEN and CDR2 SYDVKM. The CDR3 extends over 15 amino acids. Trimming stripped 2 bases from V and 0 bases from J, with 10 bases between. CDR3 loop: CASSLPRAMNTEAFF. CDR3 nucleotides: TGTGCCAGCAGTTTACCCCGGGCTATGAACACTGAAGCTTTCTTT.

The rearrangement links TRBV28 to TRBJ1-2; 7 bases line up with TRBD1. The CDR3 is 16 residues long. Germline V gives CDR1 MDHEN, CDR2 SYDVKM. After removal of 6 bases from V and 0 bases from J, the junction contained 10 bases not matched to a gene. CDR3 nucleotide sequence: TGTGCCAGCAGGGGGGAGGACAGGCCAGCTAACTATGGCTACACCTTC. Protein product: CASRGEDRPANYGYTF.

This chain connects TRBV14 to TRBJ2-5; unclear D gene. There are 14 residues in the CDR3. The V gene lost 1 base and the J gene lost 1 base, with 7 bases spanning the gap. Germline lookup yields CDR1 SGHDN and CDR2 FVKESK. This CDR3 reads CASSQAGVQETQYF. The CDR3 DNA is TGTGCCAGCAGCCAAGCTGGGGTCCAAGAGACCCAGTACTTC.

The V call is TRBV28, the J call TRBJ1-1; D is perhaps TRBD1 (6 bases). Per the germline V gene, CDR1 is MDHEN and CDR2 is SYDVKM. V gave up 1 base and J gave up 1 base, with 13 bases separating them. This CDR3 region has 16 residues. CDR3 in amino acids: CASSLSGARENTEAFF. DNA of the CDR3: TGTGCCAGCAGTTTATCGGGGGCGCGGGAGAACACTGAAGCTTTCTTT.

The chain employs TRBV2 and TRBJ2-5; 7 bases map to TRBD2. Germline CDR1 reads SNHLY; CDR2 reads FYNNEI. This CDR3 region has 13 residues. Trimming removed 7 bases from V and 11 bases from J; junction bases left unmatched: 13. Here the CDR3 DNA reads TGTGCCAGCAAGCGGGGAAACTACGAGGAGCAGTACTTC. Translated: CASKRGNYEEQYF. Using reference TRBV2 and TRBJ2-5 for the parts outside the CDR3, the full variable domain is EPEVTQTPSHQVTQMGQEVILRCVPISNHLYFYWYRQILGQKVEFLVSFYNNEISEKSEIFDDQFSVERPDGSNFTLKIRSTKLEDSAMYFCASKRGNYEEQYFGPGTRLLVL.

This sequence joins TRBV28 and TRBJ2-4, with 8 bases lining up with TRBD1. The ends lost 6 bases at V and 5 bases at J; junction bases unmatched: 6. This CDR3 spans 14 amino acids. Per germline, CDR1 MDHEN and CDR2 SYDVKM. The DNA of the CDR3 is TGTGCCAGCAGGGCAGGGGGCGAGGAAAACATTCAGTACTTC. Translated, it gives CASRAGGEENIQYF.

CDR3: CASSSPKGKGTDTQYF. For the CDR3, the DNA is TGTGCCAGCAGTTCCCCGAAAGGGAAGGGCACAGATACGCAGTATTTT. The chain recombines TRBV27 with TRBJ2-3, with D unclear. Trimming stripped 4 bases from V and 1 base from J, with 15 bases between. CDR3 length: 16 amino acids. Germline CDR1 is MNHEY and CDR2 is SMNVEV (reference sequence).

The chain combines TRBV4-2 with TRBJ2-3; no clear D. Germline CDR1 and CDR2: LGHNA and YNFKEQ. V was trimmed by 0 bases and J by 1 base, leaving 11 bases between them. The CDR3 consists of 16 residues. The CDR3 region is CASSQDPQRGTDTQYF. The CDR3 DNA follows: TGTGCCAGCAGCCAAGATCCCCAACGGGGCACAGATACGCAGTATTTT.

CDR3 residues: CATQEIRLAGDTQYF. The CDR3, as DNA: TGTGCCACCCAGGAAATTAGACTAGCGGGGGATACGCAGTATTTT. The chain joins TRBV27 to TRBJ2-3; 11 nucleotides line up with TRBD2. With V trimmed by 10 bases and J by 6 bases, 12 bases remained unmatched. The CDR3 extends over 15 amino acids. Germline V lookup: CDR1 MNHEY, CDR2 SMNVEV (reference sequence).

The chain couples TRBV7-2 to TRBJ2-3; 9 nucleotides line up with TRBD2. The V gene's germline CDR1 is SGHTA and CDR2 FQGNSA. The CDR3 is 14 residues long. Germline trimming cut 4 bases from V and 5 bases from J; bases unmatched to any gene: 4. The CDR3 nucleotides read TGTGCCAGCAGCTCAGCGGGAGGACAAGATACGCAGTATTTT. Amino acid sequence: CASSSAGGQDTQYF.

The chain links TRBV2 to TRBJ2-2, with unresolved D. The ends were cut back, 4 bases at V and 0 bases at J, with 12 bases in the middle. The V gene's germline CDR1 is SNHLY and CDR2 FYNNEI. This CDR3 contains 16 residues. The chain's CDR3 is CASSAWTVTNTGELFF. The CDR3 DNA follows: TGTGCCAGCAGTGCGTGGACCGTAACGAACACCGGGGAGCTGTTTTTT.

V is TRBV2 and J is TRBJ2-5, with 9 bases that match TRBD2. The J segment lost 1 base and the V segment lost 8 bases, leaving 5 bases of the junction unmatched. This CDR3 is 14 amino acids long. Germline V lookup: CDR1 SNHLY, CDR2 FYNNEI. The CDR3 coding sequence is TGTGCCAGCCCCGGGCGGGAGGGCCAAGAGACCCAGTACTTC. Residues: CASPGREGQETQYF. The full variable domain, in which reference TRBV2 and TRBJ2-5 provide the parts outside the CDR3, is EPEVTQTPSHQVTQMGQEVILRCVPISNHLYFYWYRQILGQKVEFLVSFYNNEISEKSEIFDDQFSVERPDGSNFTLKIRSTKLEDSAMYFCASPGREGQETQYFGPGTRLLVL.

The rearrangement uses TRBV6-1 and TRBJ2-1; 10 positions match TRBD2. The J segment lost 4 bases and the V segment lost 11 bases, leaving 5 bases of the junction unmatched. The germline CDR1 and CDR2 sequences are MNHNS and SASEGT. The CDR3 contains 13 residues. The CDR3 spells CAGRTSGYNEQFF. CDR3 DNA sequence: TGTGCCGGTCGGACTAGCGGTTACAATGAGCAGTTCTTC.

V gene TRBV29-1 combines with J gene TRBJ1-2; the D gene is possibly TRBD1 (5 bases). The CDR3 length is 13 residues. In germline, CDR1 is SQVTM, CDR2 ANQGSEA. The V end lost 4 bases, the J end lost 3 bases, and 12 bases lay between the germline ends. The CDR3 bases are TGCAGCGTTGCACGACAGAACGACTATGGCTACACCTTC. This sequence encodes CSVARQNDYGYTF.

CDR3 amino acids: CASSLGISRTEAFF. The CDR3 nucleotides read TGCGCCAGCAGCCTCGGGATCAGCAGGACTGAAGCTTTCTTT. This chain joins TRBV5-1 and TRBJ1-1; D gene uncertain. V was shortened by 4 bases and J by 5 bases, with 15 bases between the two germline ends. CDR1 is SGHRS and CDR2 is YFSETQ in the germline V gene. The CDR3 covers 14 residues.

CDR3 amino acids: CASSVGYTPDTEAFF. The CDR3 DNA reads as TGTGCCAGCAGCGTAGGTTATACTCCGGACACTGAAGCTTTCTTT. J is TRBJ1-1 and V is TRBV9; unclear D gene. With 0 bases removed from V and 3 bases from J, the gap between germline ends came to 12 bases. Germline V gene data show CDR1 as SGDLS and CDR2 as YYNGEE. The CDR3 runs to 15 residues.

The chain has TRBV28 and TRBJ1-5; TRBD1 is a possible D gene (5 bases). The germline V gene has CDR1 MDHEN and CDR2 SYDVKM. The CDR3 loop spans 15 amino acids. V gave up 2 bases and J gave up 7 bases, with 15 bases separating them. The CDR3 nucleotides read TGTGCCAGCAGTTTAGGAGGGGCCACGGGGCAGCCCCAGCATTTT. Its protein is CASSLGGATGQPQHF. The full variable domain, with the rest looked up from reference TRBV28 and TRBJ1-5, is DVKVTQSSRYLVKRTGEKVFLECVQDMDHENMFWYRQDPGLGLRLIYFSYDVKMKEKGDIPEGYSVSREKKERFSLILESASTNQTSMYLCASSLGGATGQPQHFGDGTRLSIL.

The CDR3 nucleotides are TGTGCCTGGACCATGAAGACTAGCGGGAGTGAAGAGCAGTACTTC. It codes for CAWTMKTSGSEEQYF. This rearrangement joins TRBV30 to TRBJ2-5; 12 nucleotides match TRBD2. CDR1 GTSNPN and CDR2 SVGIG come from the germline V gene (reference sequence). Germline trimming cut 4 bases from V and 11 bases from J; bases unmatched to any gene: 14. This CDR3 spans 15 amino acids.

The J gene is TRBJ2-3, the V gene TRBV19; perhaps TRBD1 as D (5 bases). The CDR3 contains 13 residues. Trimming removed 11 bases at V and 3 bases at J, with 15 bases between. Germline V gene sequence: CDR1 LNHDA, CDR2 SQIVND (reference sequence). CDR3 in DNA: TGTGCCTCGAAGTACCAGGGAACAGATACGCAGTATTTT. It specifies CASKYQGTDTQYF.

About this clone: This likely reflects a read error, since a far larger clone is one base away. The chain has TRBV7-8 and TRBJ2-5; D not certain. The CDR3 is made up of 12 amino acids. Germline CDR1 reads SGHVS; CDR2 reads FQNEAQ. Trimming left V 5 bases short and J 0 bases short, with 4 bases between. The CDR3, as DNA: TGTGCCAGCAGCCCATACCAAGAGACCCAGTACTTC. It translates to CASSPYQETQYF.

The chain carries TRBV4-1 and TRBJ1-5; D is unclear. The germline gives CDR1 MGHRA, CDR2 YSYEKL. V was cut by 4 bases and J by 0 bases, with 16 bases left in between. The CDR3 extends over 17 amino acids. The DNA for the CDR3 is TGCGCCAGCAGCCTCACTTTTGAATTTTATAGCAATCAGCCCCAGCATTTT. Its protein product is CASSLTFEFYSNQPQHF.

There are a few counts of this clone. V is TRBV27 and J is TRBJ1-5, with D hard to call. The CDR3 has 14 residues. V dropped 5 bases and J dropped 4 bases, with 12 bases sitting between them. Per the germline V gene, CDR1 is MNHEY and CDR2 is SMNVEV (reference sequence). CDR3 DNA sequence: TGTGCCAGCAGTCGGTCCTACTGGAATCAGCCCCAGCATTTT. This codes for CASSRSYWNQPQHF.